The next 21 T cell receptor beta chains were all read from a single sample in a study of control samples from healthy donors and cancer patients. The method was immunoSEQ multiplex PCR; TCRdb's version includes in-frame clones alone and lacks a portion of them. The sample holds more than 140,000 clones, roughly 89% seen once. The sequencing sample was made of blood. The receptors were sampled from a man aged 18-30 years in good health.

The chain joins TRBV6-5 to TRBJ2-1; D remains unclear. Germline V gene sequence: CDR1 MNHEY, CDR2 SVGAGI. This CDR3 is 11 amino acids long. V gave up 5 bases and J gave up 10 bases, with 9 bases separating them. CDR3 residues: CASSIHNEQFF. The DNA of the CDR3 is TGTGCCAGCAGTATACATAACGAGCAGTTCTTC.

The CDR3 is CATSKEGRLGQGANLGDGYTF. CDR3 in DNA: TGTGCCACCAGCAAAGAGGGGCGGCTGGGACAGGGGGCGAATCTCGGGGATGGCTACACCTTC. The chain uses TRBV15 and TRBJ1-2, with TRBD1 identical over 12 bases. V dropped 4 bases and J dropped 6; count of bases not matched to a gene: 24. CDR1 LNHNV and CDR2 YYDKDF come from the germline V gene (reference sequence). The CDR3 contains 21 residues.

The V gene is TRBV6-2 or TRBV6-3, the J gene TRBJ2-1, with D possibly being TRBD2 (6 bases). The V end was cut by 5 bases, the J end by 8 bases, with 13 bases between. Germline V gives CDR1 MNHEY, CDR2 SVGEGT. The CDR3 spans 13 residues. DNA of the CDR3: TGTGCCAGCAGTGCCGGACTATACCATGAGCAGTTCTTC. This sequence encodes CASSAGLYHEQFF.

V is TRBV4-1 and J is TRBJ1-4, with D hard to call. Germline-derived CDR1 and CDR2 are MGHRA and YSYEKL. CDR3 length: 15 residues. The germline V and J ends were trimmed by 4 bases and 2 bases, with 11 bases remaining between them. The CDR3 nucleotides are TGCGCCAGCAGCCCCCTGGCGGGGACTAATGAAAAACTGTTTTTT. Protein sequence: CASSPLAGTNEKLFF.

The CDR3 region is CAAGTVSAYGYTF. CDR3 DNA: TGTGCCGCTGGGACAGTTAGCGCCTATGGCTACACCTTC. The rearrangement links TRBV27 to TRBJ1-2, with TRBD1 matching over 7 bases. J was trimmed by 4 bases and V by 11 bases; bases with no gene match: 10. Germline assignment: CDR1 MNHEY and CDR2 SMNVEV (reference sequence). The CDR3 spans 13 residues.

The chain links TRBV4-3 to TRBJ1-3; 11 nucleotides match TRBD1. Germline CDR1 and CDR2: LGHNA and YSLEER. This CDR3 comprises 17 residues. V dropped 2 bases and J dropped 0; count of bases not matched to a gene: 3. The CDR3, as DNA: TGCGCCAGCAGCCAAACCGGGACAGGGGGCTCTGGAAACACCATATATTTT. This codes for CASSQTGTGGSGNTIYF.

The chain carries TRBV7-2 and TRBJ2-7; the D gene is possibly TRBD1 (7 bases). Trimming left V 3 bases short and J 6 bases short, with 15 bases between. In germline, CDR1 is SGHTA, CDR2 FQGNSA. The CDR3 is 14 amino acids. The CDR3 DNA follows: TGTGCCAGCAGCTTTGACAGGGTGGGAGGCGAGCAGTACTTC. Translation: CASSFDRVGGEQYF.

The CDR3, as DNA: TGTGCCAGTACAGTCAGAGGGAATGAGCAGTTCTTC. This codes for CASTVRGNEQFF. The V call is TRBV19, the J call TRBJ2-1, with D perhaps matching TRBD2 (5 bases). Looked up from germline, CDR1 is LNHDA and CDR2 is SQIVND (reference sequence). The CDR3 spans 12 residues. With 7 bases removed from V and 7 bases from J, the gap between germline ends came to 11 bases. The variable domain in full, with the rest retrieved from reference TRBV19 and TRBJ2-1, is DGGITQSPKYLFRKEGQNVTLSCEQNLNHDAMYWYRQDPGQGLRLIYYSQIVNDFQKGDIAEGYSVSREKKESFPLTVTSAQKNPTAFYLCASTVRGNEQFFGPGTRLTVL.

J is TRBJ1-1 and V is TRBV7-2, with D possibly matching TRBD1 (5 bases). Germline V CDR1 and CDR2: SGHTA, FQGNSA. Trimming pared 3 bases from V and 5 bases from J, leaving 16 bases between. This CDR3 region has 15 residues. The CDR3 loop is CASSLAGTPGTEAFF. Here the CDR3 DNA reads TGTGCCAGCAGCTTGGCCGGGACCCCGGGGACTGAAGCTTTCTTT.

This clone was seen just once. The rearrangement uses TRBV7-2 and TRBJ1-5; D is ambiguous. This CDR3 has 14 amino acids. Trimming took off 1 base at V and 3 bases at J, with 7 bases between the two ends. CDR1 and CDR2 from the germline V gene are SGHTA and FQGNSA. CDR3 nucleotide sequence: TGTGCCAGCAGCTTAGGCCGGAACAATCAGCCCCAGCATTTT. Its translation is CASSLGRNNQPQHF.

The chain employs TRBV6-6 and TRBJ1-5, with a possible D match to TRBD1 (6 bases). The germline V gene has CDR1 MNHNY and CDR2 SVGAGI (reference sequence). The CDR3 totals 14 residues. V was trimmed by 7 bases and J by 2 bases, leaving 12 bases between them. The CDR3 DNA is TGTGCCAGCACTGGTGAGGGGGGCAATCAGCCCCAGCATTTT. Protein sequence: CASTGEGGNQPQHF.

Notes on this clone: One junction end does not reproduce the germline sequence, and a read error may be involved. The V and J genes are TRBV2 and TRBJ2-2; D is tentatively TRBD1 or TRBD2 (5 bases each). Looked up from germline, CDR1 is SNHLY and CDR2 is FYNNEI. The CDR3 is 17 amino acids. CDR3 DNA sequence: TGTGCCAGCAGCGAAGATCCCGGGACGGCTAACACCGGGGAGCTGTTTTTT. It encodes CASSEDPGTANTGELFF. The whole variable domain, remainder taken from reference TRBV2 and TRBJ2-2, is EPEVTQTPSHQVTQMGQEVILRCVPISNHLYFYWYRQILGQKVEFLVSFYNNEISEKSEIFDDQFSVERPDGSNFTLKIRSTKLEDSAMYFCASSEDPGTANTGELFFGEGSRLTVL.

The gene calls are TRBV6-2 or TRBV6-3 and TRBJ2-7, with a weak D call TRBD1 (6 bases). Germline-derived CDR1 and CDR2 are MNHEY and SVGEGT. Trimming removed 0 bases at V and 3 bases at J, with 6 bases between. The CDR3 extends over 13 amino acids. The CDR3 DNA reads as TGTGCCAGCAGTTACTCGACAGGCTACGAGCAGTACTTC. As protein: CASSYSTGYEQYF.

The rearrangement links TRBV9 to TRBJ1-2; D is ambiguous. Trimming took off 4 bases at V and 5 bases at J, with 15 bases between the two ends. CDR1 and CDR2 from the germline V gene are SGDLS and YYNGEE. The CDR3 has 14 residues. CDR3 sequence reads: CASSPLSDSYGYTF. The CDR3 DNA reads TGTGCCAGCAGCCCGTTGTCTGATAGTTATGGCTACACCTTC.

In its sample, this clone was seen once. Germline is not matched at one junction end, which may reflect a read error. The same CDR3 is also encoded by other DNA sequences in this sample. The chain uses TRBV28 and TRBJ2-3, with 7 bases lining up with TRBD2. CDR1 and CDR2 (germline): MDHEN, SYDVKM. This CDR3 has 13 amino acids. For the CDR3, the DNA is TGCGCCAGCAGGGCAGCGGGGAAGGTTACGCAGTATTTT. Residues: CASRAAGKVTQYF.

This clone appeared a few times. This chain uses TRBV6-4 with TRBJ2-3; 14 bases agree with TRBD2. With V trimmed by 0 bases and J by 4 bases, 0 bases remained unmatched. The CDR3 runs to 16 residues. Germline-derived CDR1 and CDR2 are MRHNA and SNTAGT. The CDR3 region has the DNA TGTGCCAGCAGTGACTCGACTAGCGGGGGGGCAGATACGCAGTATTTT. It is translated as CASSDSTSGGADTQYF.

The chain recombines TRBV7-3 with TRBJ1-1; tentative D call: TRBD1 (6 bases). V was cut by 6 bases and J by 1 base, with 12 bases left in between. The CDR3 loop spans 14 amino acids. The germline gives CDR1 SGHTA, CDR2 FQGTGA. DNA of the CDR3: TGTGCCAGCAGTACGACAGGAGCGAACACTGAAGCTTTCTTT. This sequence encodes CASSTTGANTEAFF. The entire variable domain, with the rest obtained from reference TRBV7-3 and TRBJ1-1, is as follows: GAGVSQTPSNKVTEKGKYVELRCDPISGHTALYWYRQSLGQGPEFLIYFQGTGAADDSGLPNDRFFAVRPEGSVSTLKIQRTERGDSAVYLCASSTTGANTEAFFGQGTRLTVV.

The chain combines TRBV2 with TRBJ2-1; D may be TRBD1 (6 bases). CDR3 length equals 15 residues. The germline V gene encodes CDR1 SNHLY and CDR2 FYNNEI. V lost 6 bases, J lost 1 base, and 13 bases lay in between. The CDR3 protein is CASSGEGVSYNEQFF. The CDR3 region has the DNA TGTGCCAGCAGCGGAGAGGGGGTTTCCTACAATGAGCAGTTCTTC. The entire variable domain, with the rest obtained from reference TRBV2 and TRBJ2-1, is as follows: EPEVTQTPSHQVTQMGQEVILRCVPISNHLYFYWYRQILGQKVEFLVSFYNNEISEKSEIFDDQFSVERPDGSNFTLKIRSTKLEDSAMYFCASSGEGVSYNEQFFGPGTRLTVL.

The rearrangement links TRBV5-1 to TRBJ2-7; D remains unclear. The CDR3 runs 13 residues. Trimming stripped 0 bases from V and 0 bases from J, with 4 bases between. Germline CDR1 and CDR2: SGHRS and YFSETQ. CDR3 sequence reads: CASSLGASYEQYF. The CDR3 DNA follows: TGCGCCAGCAGCTTGGGGGCCTCCTACGAGCAGTACTTC.

For this clone: Compared with germline, one end of the junction differs, possibly owing to a read error. The chain uses TRBV25-1 and TRBJ2-7, with TRBD1 identical over 7 bases. Germline V gives CDR1 MGHDK, CDR2 SYGVNS. CDR3 length equals 16 residues. The CDR3 region is CTSSESDPGTVHEQYF. The CDR3 DNA is TGTACCAGCAGTGAATCGGACCCCGGGACAGTCCACGAGCAGTACTTC.

J is TRBJ2-7 and V is TRBV28, with TRBD1 matching 10 bases. Trimming at V came to 6 bases and at J to 4 bases, leaving 9 bases not matched to a gene. The CDR3 is 15 amino acids. The germline gives CDR1 MDHEN, CDR2 SYDVKM. CDR3 DNA sequence: TGTGCCAGCAGCCTACCGGGACAGGGGATATACGAGCAGTACTTC. This sequence encodes CASSLPGQGIYEQYF.